One and the same sample provided the 31 T cell receptor beta chains below, sequenced in a study of identical twins. TCRdb recomputed calls from the 5' RACE reads with MiXCR, one row per CDR3 protein. This table has around 1.7 million distinct CDR3 sequences, roughly a third appearing once. The specimen was cord blood. The origin of the receptors is a newborn girl in good health.

The table lists this clonotype with a few counts. This chain joins TRBV7-2 and TRBJ2-1, with D unresolved. Germline CDR1 SGHTA, CDR2 FQGNSA. CDR3 length: 17 residues. V was trimmed by 1 base and J by 3 bases, leaving 16 bases between them. Here the CDR3 reads CASSLGPRSRDYNEQFF. CDR3 bases: TGTGCCAGCAGCTTAGGACCAAGGTCAAGGGACTACAATGAGCAGTTCTTC.

This clonotype has a single count. A much larger clone differs by one base, so this may be a read error. In DNA form, the CDR3 reads TGTGCCAGCAGCCAAAGGGTACAGGGCTATGGCTACACCTTC. Translation: CASSQRVQGYGYTF. The gene calls are TRBV7-2 and TRBJ1-2, with TRBD1 as a possible D gene (6 bases). The CDR3 runs to 14 residues. The V gene lost 5 bases and the J gene lost 4 bases, with 14 bases spanning the gap. The V gene's germline CDR1 is SGHTA and CDR2 FQGNSA.

The chain uses TRBV5-1 and TRBJ1-5; no reliable D call. V lost 0 bases and J 7 bases, leaving 11 bases between the germline ends. The CDR3 is 14 amino acids. Per the germline V gene, CDR1 is SGHRS and CDR2 is YFSETQ. CDR3 bases: TGCGCCAGCAGCTTGGAGGGAGTAGACCAGCCCCAGCATTTT. Its protein product is CASSLEGVDQPQHF. The variable domain in full, with the rest retrieved from reference TRBV5-1 and TRBJ1-5, is KAGVTQTPRYLIKTRGQQVTLSCSPISGHRSVSWYQQTPGQGLQFLFEYFSETQRNKGNFPGRFSGRQFSNSRSEMNVSTLELGDSALYLCASSLEGVDQPQHFGDGTRLSIL.

CDR3 loop: CASSFVSGRYEQYF. The CDR3, as DNA: TGTGCCAGCAGTTTCGTCAGCGGGAGGTATGAGCAGTACTTC. V and J are TRBV28 and TRBJ2-5, with TRBD2 matching 9 bases. Trimming removed 3 bases from V and 11 bases from J; junction bases left unmatched: 10. The CDR3 covers 14 residues. Looked up from germline, CDR1 is MDHEN and CDR2 is SYDVKM.

In its sample, this clonotype was seen a few times. The J gene is TRBJ2-1, the V gene TRBV20-1; D is possibly TRBD2 (6 bases). Germline CDR1 reads DFQATT; CDR2 reads SNEGSKA (reference sequence). The V and J ends lost 0 bases and 8 bases respectively, with 17 bases between them. CDR3 size: 15 residues. The CDR3 here is CSARDLAGLMDEQFF. The DNA for the CDR3 is TGCAGTGCTAGAGATCTTGCGGGGTTAATGGATGAGCAGTTCTTC.

J is TRBJ2-5 and V is TRBV3-1; no firm D call. CDR1 is LGHDT and CDR2 is YNNKEL in the germline V gene (reference sequence). The CDR3 runs to 15 residues. Trimming took 2 bases from V and 1 from J, leaving 11 bases between them. CDR3 DNA: TGTGCCAGCAGCCAAAACTTCGGATCCCAAGAGACCCAGTACTTC. Its protein product is CASSQNFGSQETQYF.

The chain joins TRBV5-1 to TRBJ2-3, with D perhaps TRBD1 or TRBD2 (6 bases each). Germline CDR1 and CDR2: SGHRS and YFSETQ. This CDR3 is 12 amino acids long. V lost 5 bases and J 13 bases, leaving 17 bases between the germline ends. This chain's CDR3 is CASRVSEGGKYF. CDR3 bases: TGCGCCAGCAGAGTGTCCGAGGGGGGAAAGTATTTT.

This clonotype has only a few counts. V and J are TRBV3-1 and TRBJ2-4, with a possible D match to TRBD2 (6 bases). The V gene's germline CDR1 is LGHDT and CDR2 YNNKEL (reference sequence). This CDR3 is built from 16 residues. V dropped 4 bases and J dropped 2 bases, with 15 bases sitting between them. The CDR3 sequence is CASSRGPAGSKNIQYF. The CDR3 DNA reads TGTGCCAGCAGCCGCGGACCGGCGGGGTCCAAAAACATTCAGTACTTC.

The V call is TRBV9, the J call TRBJ1-5; no definite D call. Trimming removed 0 bases from V and 0 bases from J, with 7 bases in between. The CDR3 totals 15 residues. CDR1 SGDLS and CDR2 YYNGEE come from the germline V gene. The CDR3 DNA is TGTGCCAGCAGCGTAGAAGCCTATAGCAATCAGCCCCAGCATTTT. Protein: CASSVEAYSNQPQHF.

The V gene is TRBV29-1, the J gene TRBJ1-2, with TRBD1 as a possible D gene (5 bases). The V end was cut by 0 bases, the J end by 4 bases, with 15 bases between. The CDR3 covers 15 residues. CDR1 is SQVTM, CDR2 ANQGSEA, per germline. CDR3 DNA: TGCAGCGTTGAAGAGGAACAGGACCGACTCTATGGCTACACCTTC. Protein product: CSVEEEQDRLYGYTF.

On this clonotype: Just one base apart from a much larger clone, this may be a read error. The rearrangement joins TRBV4-2 to TRBJ2-3, with unresolved D. This CDR3 is built from 16 residues. V was trimmed by 4 bases and J by 2 bases, leaving 16 bases between them. Germline-derived CDR1 and CDR2 are LGHNA and YNFKEQ. The CDR3 sequence is CASSREVIGFTDTQYF. The CDR3 DNA reads as TGTGCCAGCAGCCGAGAAGTCATTGGCTTCACAGATACGCAGTATTTT.

The chain joins TRBV20-1 to TRBJ2-7; the match to TRBD1 covers 9 bases. This CDR3 contains 15 residues. Unmatched junction bases numbered 9, after V lost 5 bases and J lost 1 base. Germline CDR1 reads DFQATT; CDR2 reads SNEGSKA (reference sequence). The CDR3: CSAVSGTGTSYEQYF. The CDR3, as DNA: TGCAGTGCTGTCTCCGGGACAGGGACTTCCTACGAGCAGTACTTC.

This chain links TRBV28 with TRBJ2-7; 7 nucleotides align to TRBD2. The CDR3 is 15 amino acids. V dropped 5 bases and J dropped 0; count of bases not matched to a gene: 7. Germline lookup yields CDR1 MDHEN and CDR2 SYDVKM. The CDR3 is CASSTTSVSSYEQYF. The CDR3 DNA sequence: TGTGCCAGCAGTACCACTAGCGTCAGCTCCTACGAGCAGTACTTC. Variable domain in full (rest from reference TRBV28 and TRBJ2-7): DVKVTQSSRYLVKRTGEKVFLECVQDMDHENMFWYRQDPGLGLRLIYFSYDVKMKEKGDIPEGYSVSREKKERFSLILESASTNQTSMYLCASSTTSVSSYEQYFGPGTRLTVT.

A word on this clonotype: Its ends do not fully match the called genes, so a read error is possible. The gene calls are TRBV12-3 or TRBV12-4 and TRBJ1-5; no firm D call. The CDR3 is 13 amino acids. CDR3 coding DNA: TGTGCCAGCAGTTTACGGCCCAATCACCCCCAGCATTTT. It yields the protein CASSLRPNHPQHF.

The V gene is TRBV10-2, the J gene TRBJ2-7, with 7 bases lining up with TRBD2. V gave up 7 bases and J gave up 0 bases; unmatched junction bases: 3. The CDR3 is 13 residues long. CDR1 is WSHSY, CDR2 SAAADI, per germline. In DNA, the CDR3 is TGCGCCAGCATGGGAGGGGTCTCCTACGAGCAGTACTTC. This gives the protein CASMGGVSYEQYF.

This chain joins TRBV6-5 and TRBJ1-5, with 10 nucleotides matching TRBD1. This CDR3 is 14 amino acids long. J lost 6 bases, V lost 6 bases, and 5 bases had no gene match. Germline CDR1 reads MNHEY; CDR2 reads SVGAGI. The CDR3 here is CASSRDRGSQPQHF. The DNA for the CDR3 is TGTGCCAGCAGCCGGGACAGGGGAAGTCAGCCCCAGCATTTT.

V and J are TRBV7-9 and TRBJ2-1; D is perhaps TRBD1 or TRBD2 (5 bases each). The J call may be incorrect, as the DNA end agrees better with TRBJ2-7. Per the germline V gene, CDR1 is SEHNR and CDR2 is FQNEAQ (reference sequence). The CDR3 runs 17 residues. Written as DNA, the CDR3 is TGTGCCAGCGTCTTTGGGGCGAGGGGCCCCTCCTACAATGAGCAGTACTTC. Its translation is CASVFGARGPSYNEQYF.

This clonotype was seen a few times. The chain combines TRBV20-1 with TRBJ2-5; D may be TRBD1 or TRBD2 (6 bases each). In germline, CDR1 is DFQATT, CDR2 SNEGSKA (reference sequence). The V and J ends lost 0 bases and 6 bases respectively, with 17 bases between them. There are 15 residues in the CDR3. This CDR3 reads CSARDLSTGRQTQYF. DNA of the CDR3: TGCAGTGCTAGAGATTTATCTACAGGGAGGCAGACCCAGTACTTC.

V gene TRBV20-1 combines with J gene TRBJ1-4, with unresolved D. V lost 6 bases and J 7 bases, leaving 15 bases between the germline ends. The germline V gene has CDR1 DFQATT and CDR2 SNEGSKA (reference sequence). This CDR3 is built from 13 residues. The CDR3 region is CSAPARGSEKLFF. CDR3 nucleotide sequence: TGCAGTGCCCCCGCGCGAGGGAGTGAAAAACTGTTTTTT.

In DNA form, the CDR3 reads TGTGCCAGCAGTTACGTTTATCCGAACACTGAAGCTTTCTTT. Translation: CASSYVYPNTEAFF. This chain joins TRBV6-6 and TRBJ1-1; no definite D call. V was pared by 2 bases and J by 1 base, with 8 bases between. The CDR3 totals 14 residues. The germline V gene encodes CDR1 MNHNY and CDR2 SVGAGI (reference sequence).

The V call is TRBV5-1, the J call TRBJ1-2, with 7 bases matching TRBD1. The germline CDR1 and CDR2 sequences are SGHRS and YFSETQ. This CDR3 has 14 amino acids. V lost 1 base to trimming and J lost 4 bases; unmatched junction nucleotides: 4. CDR3 amino acids: CASSLMGQSYGYTF. CDR3 coding DNA: TGCGCCAGCAGCTTGATGGGACAGTCCTATGGCTACACCTTC. The complete variable domain, with remaining parts taken from reference TRBV5-1 and TRBJ1-2, reads KAGVTQTPRYLIKTRGQQVTLSCSPISGHRSVSWYQQTPGQGLQFLFEYFSETQRNKGNFPGRFSGRQFSNSRSEMNVSTLELGDSALYLCASSLMGQSYGYTFGSGTRLTVV.

This clonotype occurred a few times. The V call is TRBV28, the J call TRBJ2-5; 9 bases are shared with TRBD2. The germline gives CDR1 MDHEN, CDR2 SYDVKM. The V gene end was trimmed by 3 bases and the J gene end by 6 bases; junction bases not matched to a gene: 8. The CDR3 spans 15 residues. CDR3 amino acids: CASSLSSGSLKTQYF. The DNA for the CDR3 is TGTGCCAGCAGTTTGAGTAGCGGGAGCCTAAAGACCCAGTACTTC.

This clonotype has more than one count but fewer than ten. The rearrangement joins TRBV10-3 to TRBJ2-3; weak D call: TRBD2 (6 bases). V dropped 2 bases and J dropped 3 bases, with 9 bases sitting between them. The CDR3 loop spans 14 amino acids. Looked up from germline, CDR1 is ENHRY and CDR2 is SYGVKD. The CDR3 DNA sequence: TGTGCCATCAGTGAGCCTAGCGCGACAGATACGCAGTATTTT. Its protein product is CAISEPSATDTQYF.

This clonotype occurred many times. This chain uses TRBV28 with TRBJ2-7, with D perhaps TRBD2 (6 bases). Per the germline V gene, CDR1 is MDHEN and CDR2 is SYDVKM. This CDR3 contains 14 residues. Trimming took 6 bases from V and 3 from J, leaving 15 bases between them. The CDR3 DNA follows: TGTGCCAGCAGGCCTCCGGGGGACCTCTACGAGCAGTACTTC. Translated: CASRPPGDLYEQYF.

The chain carries TRBV7-8 and TRBJ2-1; 7 bases agree with TRBD2. This CDR3 comprises 15 residues. Germline V gene sequence: CDR1 SGHVS, CDR2 FQNEAQ. Trimming removed 4 bases from V and 4 bases from J; junction bases left unmatched: 7. CDR3 in DNA: TGTGCCAGCAGCTCGTGGGCTAGCGGTTACAATGAGCAGTTCTTC. Protein: CASSSWASGYNEQFF.

This clonotype was detected only a few times. This chain links TRBV28 with TRBJ1-1, with D hard to call. The CDR3 sequence is 14 residues long. Germline V gives CDR1 MDHEN, CDR2 SYDVKM. Deletions cut 3 bases from V and 4 bases from J, with 12 bases between. Here the CDR3 reads CASSLTERITEAFF. The CDR3 DNA sequence: TGTGCCAGCAGTTTGACTGAGAGAATCACTGAAGCTTTCTTT.

This clonotype was counted once. DNA of the CDR3: TGTGCCAGCAGTGGCGGGTTCGGTTCACCCCTCCACTTT. It specifies CASSGGFGSPLHF. The J gene is TRBJ1-6, the V gene TRBV25-1; no clear D gene. Germline-derived CDR1 and CDR2 are MGHDK and SYGVNS. This CDR3 has 13 amino acids. The germline V and J ends were trimmed by 4 bases and 9 bases, with 10 bases remaining between them.

This chain links TRBV24-1 with TRBJ1-5; no firm D call. Germline V gene sequence: CDR1 KGHDR, CDR2 SFDVKD. V was trimmed by 9 bases and J by 5 bases, leaving 22 bases between them. CDR3 size: 16 residues. In nucleotides, the CDR3 is TGTGCCACCGACCGCACCTTCGGGGTTCCTGATCAGCCCCAGCATTTT. Protein product: CATDRTFGVPDQPQHF.

This clonotype was detected only a few times. The chain links TRBV20-1 to TRBJ2-7; possible D gene TRBD1, 5 bases. The germline V gene encodes CDR1 DFQATT and CDR2 SNEGSKA (reference sequence). V was shortened by 1 base and J by 2 bases, with 9 bases between the two germline ends. There are 13 residues in the CDR3. In nucleotides, the CDR3 is TGCAGTGCTAGAGCCCCACAGGCCTACGAGCAGTACTTC. Its translation is CSARAPQAYEQYF.

There are many counts of this clonotype. This chain links TRBV27 with TRBJ2-6; no definite D call. Germline lookup yields CDR1 MNHEY and CDR2 SMNVEV (reference sequence). V was cut by 2 bases and J by 0 bases, with 8 bases left in between. The CDR3 consists of 16 residues. The CDR3 loop is CASSLSSFSGANVLTF. In DNA, the CDR3 is TGTGCCAGCAGTTTAAGCAGCTTCTCTGGGGCCAACGTCCTGACTTTC.

This clonotype appeared a few times. The J gene is TRBJ2-5, the V gene TRBV2, with TRBD1 identical over 7 bases. The V and J ends lost 6 bases and 1 base, in that order; junction bases with no gene match: 5. The CDR3 spans 14 residues. The germline V gene has CDR1 SNHLY and CDR2 FYNNEI. CDR3 nucleotides: TGTGCCAGCAGGACACAGGGGTTCCAAGAGACCCAGTACTTC. This encodes CASRTQGFQETQYF.